This T cell receptor beta chain was identified during a study of shared clonotypes between healthy human individuals. Only Caucasian adults living in Nashville, Tennessee served as donors. Repertoires were generated with immunoSEQ multiplex PCR, while TCRdb's copy carries only in-frame clones and drops some. The repertoire holds under 1,900,000 clones, with approximately 98.5% as singletons. Germline CDR1 MGHRA, CDR2 YSYEKL. V was cut by 4 bases and J by 3 bases, with 21 bases left in between. This CDR3 has 17 residues. This TCR derives from a man aged 25 to 40 in good health. What was sequenced was naive CD4+ T cells sorted from blood. The subset is: CD45RA+ positively selected. V usage is TRBV4-1 and J usage is TRBJ1-2; D is ambiguous. DNA of the CDR3: TGCGCCAGCAGCCCCATGGCAGGCACCACCCTTGACTATGGCTACACCTTC. It encodes CASSPMAGTTLDYGYTF.